This T cell receptor beta chain was captured by sequencing in a study of Ad26.COV2.S vaccination and SARS-CoV-2 variants. Study information: The Ad26.COV2.S arm of the COV1001 trial was where the donor was placed. Donor got 5x10^10 or 1x10^11 viral particles of Ad26.COV2.S. Study-level findings and limits: Vaccinees showed greater spike-specific TCR breadth than placebo recipients.

The method was immunoSEQ multiplex PCR; TCRdb's version includes in-frame clones alone and lacks a portion of them. The sample consists of fewer than 800,000 clones, 70% to 90% of them appearing once. Comment on this clone: The antigen is undetermined.

Treatment here: some 20 received Ad26.COV2.S at low or high dose, single or two shots; several received placebo; per-sample allocation not given. Collection of samples fell on day 63 after the first vaccine or placebo injection. This Boston cohort included adults aged 18-55 years. Germline-derived CDR1 and CDR2 are MNHEY and SMNVEV (reference sequence). This CDR3 has 14 residues. Unmatched junction bases numbered 9, after V lost 6 bases and J lost 10 bases. Sequences were derived from peripheral blood, sampled in a trial of Ad26.COV2.S vaccine versus placebo. The chain has TRBV27 and TRBJ2-1, with TRBD2 identical over 10 bases. This sequence originates from a person between 18 and 65 years old who received the Ad26.COV2.S COVID-19 vaccine or a placebo. This CDR3 reads CASRYSGRHEEQFF. Written as DNA, the CDR3 is TGTGCCAGCAGATATAGCGGGAGGCATGAGGAGCAGTTCTTC.